This T cell receptor beta chain was profiled in a study of blood T cell repertoires in COVID-19. In the study overall: Spain, Italy and the United States supplied samples that represented acute and convalescent COVID-19. T cells, B-cell-depleted T cells, or PBMCs supplied cDNA or gDNA.

Original data processing: Amplified reference gene primers provided the basis for estimating nucleated cell counts. Clones were read by immunoSEQ multiplex PCR, and TCRdb kept only the in-frame ones, dropping some. V and J calls and clone size come straight from that table; D and trimming were deduced from the DNA. The table has 200,000 to 250,000 clones, about 85% seen once; the top ten hold over 9.5%. Trimming cost V 5 bases and J 2 bases; bases outside gene matches: 6. The length of the CDR3 is 14 residues. CDR1 is GTSNPN, CDR2 SVGIG, per germline (reference sequence). V and J are TRBV30 and TRBJ2-7; TRBD1 matches at 10 bases. Material: peripheral blood. The receptor's source is a young woman who had recovered from COVID-19. CDR3 residues: CAWSAGTGAYEQYF. The CDR3 DNA reads TGTGCCTGGTCGGCCGGGACAGGGGCCTACGAGCAGTACTTC.